What follows describes a single T cell receptor (beta chain). The target antigen is unknown. The CDR3 is 17 amino acids. Germline V lookup: CDR1 MNHEY, CDR2 SVGEGT. V trimming: 6 bases; J trimming: 5 bases; junction bases outside the gene matches: 9. These data originate in a study of blood T cells in healthy people across ages. Study results and caveats: Whereas aged donors had fewer naive CD4+ cells, long-lived donors had more of them and higher diversity.

A second PCR of about 6 to 12 cycles used a sample-barcoded 5' primer and a J-beta primer mix. TCRdb called the 5' RACE reads again in MiXCR, with one record for every CDR3 protein. The repertoire has roughly 1,800,000 distinct CDR3 sequences, about 50% of them found once; the top ten carry over 2%. Sequencing was done on a sample of blood. This sequence originates from a woman aged 40 to 50 in good health. This rearrangement joins TRBV6-2 or TRBV6-3 to TRBJ2-1; 14 nucleotides match TRBD2. The CDR3 DNA is TGTGCCAGCAGAGGGGAGACTAGCGGGGGGGAAAACAATGAGCAGTTCTTC. Translating gives CASRGETSGGENNEQFF.